Each of the 7 T cell receptor beta chains below was sequenced from the same sample in a study of blood T cell repertoires in COVID-19. Profiling relied on immunoSEQ multiplex PCR, and the TCRdb table lists in-frame clones only, not all of them. Found here are about 260,000 clones, about nine tenths of them singletons; the top ten hold about 2.5%. The sample consisted of peripheral blood. The receptor set was obtained from a person under 35 with COVID-19, enrolled during active disease.

The chain combines TRBV6-5 with TRBJ2-7; tentatively, D is TRBD2 (6 bases). The CDR3 has 16 residues. Trimming stripped 0 bases from V and 3 bases from J, with 15 bases between. The germline CDR1 and CDR2 sequences are MNHEY and SVGAGI. CDR3 residues: CASSYSTPSAGYEQYF. The CDR3 nucleotides are TGTGCCAGCAGTTACTCGACACCTAGCGCCGGCTACGAGCAGTACTTC.

The genes are TRBV2 and TRBJ2-3; 11 positions match TRBD2. The CDR3 extends over 18 amino acids. Germline V gene sequence: CDR1 SNHLY, CDR2 FYNNEI. The CDR3 region is CAIKGLAGGFGRTDTQYF. The CDR3 nucleotides read TGTGCAATCAAAGGCCTAGCGGGAGGTTTTGGAAGGACAGATACGCAGTATTTT.

The rearrangement links TRBV2 to TRBJ2-7; no clear D. The CDR3 runs 11 residues. Germline assignment: CDR1 SNHLY and CDR2 FYNNEI. V lost 6 bases to trimming and J lost 3 bases, with 6 bases between them. This CDR3 is CASRGDYEQYF. The DNA for the CDR3 is TGTGCCAGCAGGGGCGACTACGAGCAGTACTTC.

The V call is TRBV6-1, the J call TRBJ1-3; D is unresolved. The V end was cut by 4 bases, the J end by 2 bases, with 18 bases between. From germline, CDR1 is MNHNS and CDR2 SASEGT. The CDR3 loop spans 17 amino acids. The CDR3 is CASSAPPGALPGNTIYF. The CDR3 region has the DNA TGTGCCAGCAGTGCTCCCCCAGGCGCTCTACCTGGAAACACCATATATTTT.

This clone has only one observation. This rearrangement joins TRBV2 to TRBJ2-3; 13 bases fit TRBD2. The length of the CDR3 is 16 residues. CDR1 and CDR2 (germline): SNHLY, FYNNEI. V gave up 7 bases and J gave up 5 bases; unmatched junction bases: 9. The CDR3 region has the DNA TGTGCCAGCAAACTAGCGGGAGGGAATTCAGTAGATACGCAGTATTTT. Translating gives CASKLAGGNSVDTQYF.

The CDR3 sequence: CASSMVEGFTHSNQPQHF. The CDR3 DNA sequence: TGTGCCAGTAGTATGGTGGAGGGGTTTACCCATAGCAATCAGCCCCAGCATTTT. The V call is TRBV19, the J call TRBJ1-5, with TRBD1 as a possible D gene (5 bases). The CDR3 runs 18 residues. CDR1 and CDR2 (germline): LNHDA, SQIVND (reference sequence). V lost 3 bases, J lost 0 bases, and 18 bases lay in between.

V and J are TRBV10-3 and TRBJ2-2; TRBD1 agrees at 10 bases. The CDR3 spans 16 residues. The germline CDR1 and CDR2 sequences are ENHRY and SYGVKD. V trimming: 7 bases; J trimming: 0 bases; junction bases outside the gene matches: 5. CDR3 protein: CAINSGTGANTGELFF. CDR3 bases: TGTGCCATCAACTCCGGGACAGGGGCGAACACCGGGGAGCTGTTTTTT.